This is a list of T cell receptor beta chains from one sample in a study of T cell responses to AZD1222 COVID-19 vaccine. TCRdb's table, derived via immunoSEQ multiplex PCR, lists solely in-frame clones and lacks some. The sample lists some 120,000 clones, approximately 94% seen once, with roughly 7.2% in the top ten. Material: peripheral blood, obtained on day 0 of AZD1222 vaccination. These receptors were collected from an adult in good health. CDR3s include the opening cysteine and the closing phenylalanine or tryptophan. D genes are given only for firm matches. Expanded clones are given a class, and other clones once, few, many or no size at all.

size	V	D	length	J	DNA	CDR3
once	TRBV27	.	15	TRBJ1-2	TGTGCCAGCATGTCCCATGGGGCAGCTAACTATGGCTACACCTTC	CASMSHGAANYGYTF
few	TRBV28	.	15	TRBJ2-7	TGTGCCAGCACAACTCCGGGGATTTACCTCTACGAGCAGTACTTC	CASTTPGIYLYEQYF
.	TRBV7-3	TRBD2	18	TRBJ2-3	TGTGCCAGCAGCTTCCTAGCCGGGGCTAGCGGGAGAACAGATACGCAGTATTTT	CASSFLAGASGRTDTQYF
.	TRBV7-8	TRBD2	15	TRBJ2-7	TGTGCCAGCAGCTTGTCAGCGGGAGACCCCTACGAGCAGTACTTC	CASSLSAGDPYEQYF
.	TRBV28	.	15	TRBJ1-5	TGTGCCAGCAGCCAAACGGTTGTTGGCAATCAGCCCCAGCATTTT	CASSQTVVGNQPQHF
.	TRBV2	.	15	TRBJ2-1	TGTGCCAGCAGTGCGGCAGGGATCCCCTACGATGAGCAGTTCTTC	CASSAAGIPYDEQFF
.	TRBV18	.	14	TRBJ1-5	TGTGCCAGCTCACCACAGTGGGGCGATCAGCCCCAGCATTTT	CASSPQWGDQPQHF
once	TRBV5-4	TRBD1	14	TRBJ1-6	TGTGCCAGCACCTACGACAGGGGTCTTTCACCCCTCCACTTT	CASTYDRGLSPLHF
.	TRBV19	.	17	TRBJ1-1	TGTGCCAGTAGGGGAAGGGGGATAGGCTTTATGAACACTGAAGCTTTCTTT	CASRGRGIGFMNTEAFF
.	TRBV5-5	.	16	TRBJ2-1	TGTGCCAGCAGCTTGGCCGTGGGGAGCTCCTACAATGAGCAGTTCTTC	CASSLAVGSSYNEQFF
.	TRBV9	.	13	TRBJ2-1	TGTGCCAGCAGCGAGGGGGGAAGGGATGAGCAGTTCTTC	CASSEGGRDEQFF
.	TRBV6-1	TRBD1	16	TRBJ2-7	TGTGCCAGCAGTGATCCCCCCGGGACAGGGACCTACGAGCAGTACTTC	CASSDPPGTGTYEQYF
once	TRBV4-1	TRBD1	16	TRBJ2-1	TGCGCCAGCAGCCTTCGACAGGGCGGTCCCGGCAATGAGCAGTTCTTC	CASSLRQGGPGNEQFF
.	TRBV7-3	.	16	TRBJ2-1	TGTGCCAGCAGCCGAGGAGGGGGAGTGGTCTACAATGAGCAGTTCTTC	CASSRGGGVVYNEQFF
.	TRBV28	TRBD1	15	TRBJ1-4	TGTGCCAGCAGTTCCAGGACAGGGTTGCATGAAAAACTGTTTTTT	CASSSRTGLHEKLFF
.	TRBV4-1	.	19	TRBJ1-5	TGCGCCAGCAGCCAAGAGTACTCCACAAGGGCTTATAGCAATCAGCCCCAGCATTTT	CASSQEYSTRAYSNQPQHF
.	TRBV13	.	14	TRBJ2-7	TGTGCCAGCAGCTTAGGGGGCCTTAGCTACGAGCAGTACTTC	CASSLGGLSYEQYF
.	TRBV14	.	14	TRBJ1-1	TGTGCCAGCAGCCTTCTGGGTGTTAACACTGAAGCTTTCTTT	CASSLLGVNTEAFF
.	TRBV6-4	.	15	TRBJ1-2	TGTGCCAGCTGTATCGAGGGTCCGATATGCGATGGCTACACCTTC	CASCIEGPICDGYTF
once	TRBV3-1/TRBV3-2	.	15	TRBJ1-1	TGTGCCAGCAGCCAAGATAGGCACAGCCCCACTGAAGCTTTCTTT	CASSQDRHSPTEAFF
.	TRBV6-5	.	15	TRBJ2-1	TGTGCCAGCAGCCTTCAGGAGCCCCTTTACAATGAGCAGTTCTTC	CASSLQEPLYNEQFF
.	TRBV6-5	.	15	TRBJ2-5	TGTGCCAGCACACCGTTTGGGGGATCCCAAGAGACCCAGTACTTC	CASTPFGGSQETQYF
.	TRBV3-1/TRBV3-2	.	14	TRBJ1-6	TGTGCCAGCAGCAAGGGACTAGCCCATTCACCCCTCCACTTT	CASSKGLAHSPLHF
.	TRBV27	.	15	TRBJ1-1	TGTGCCAGCAGAAGTTTCGGTGCGGGGGACACTGAAGCTTTCTTT	CASRSFGAGDTEAFF
once	TRBV9	.	13	TRBJ1-1	TGTGCCAGCAGCGTAGCGCTATCCGATGAAGCTTTCTTT	CASSVALSDEAFF
few	TRBV28	TRBD1	15	TRBJ1-1	TGTGCCAGCAGCCAAGACAGGGGGGATGGGACTGAAGCTTTCTTT	CASSQDRGDGTEAFF
.	TRBV3-1/TRBV3-2	.	12	TRBJ2-3	TGTGCCAGCAGCCAAGGGCAGAATACGCAGTATTTT	CASSQGQNTQYF
once	TRBV28	.	14	TRBJ2-6	TGTGCCAGCAGTTCGGCTACTGGGGCCAACGTCCTGACTTTC	CASSSATGANVLTF
.	TRBV5-1	TRBD2	15	TRBJ2-7	TGCGCCAGCAGCTTATATGCGGGAGGACCGGGAGAGCAGTACTTC	CASSLYAGGPGEQYF
.	TRBV11-2	.	15	TRBJ2-2	TGTGCCAGCAGCTTAAATCCCGGTGGCACCGGGGAGCTGTTTTTT	CASSLNPGGTGELFF
.	TRBV6-2/TRBV6-3	TRBD2	18	TRBJ2-6	TGTGCCAGCAGTTACTCGACGGGAGGGAACTCTGGGGCCAACGTCCTGACTTTC	CASSYSTGGNSGANVLTF
.	TRBV6-5	TRBD1	14	TRBJ2-1	TGTGCCAGCTCGTCCCGGGACAGTCTAAATGAGCAGTTCTTC	CASSSRDSLNEQFF
once	TRBV19	.	14	TRBJ1-4	TGTGCCAGTAGCCCGACAGTGACTAATGAAAAACTGTTTTTT	CASSPTVTNEKLFF
.	TRBV7-9	.	15	TRBJ1-1	TGTGCCAGCAGCCTCAAAGGGAAAATGAACACTGAAGCTTTCTTT	CASSLKGKMNTEAFF
.	TRBV27	.	13	TRBJ1-6	TGTGCCAGCAGCTTGGACCGCGGTTCACCCCTCCACTTT	CASSLDRGSPLHF
once	TRBV7-9	TRBD1	14	TRBJ1-1	TGTGCCAGCAGTTCCGGGACAGGGAACACTGAAGCTTTCTTT	CASSSGTGNTEAFF
once	TRBV2	.	16	TRBJ2-3	TGTGCCAGCAGCGCTTCCTTAGCGGAAGCCACAGATACGCAGTATTTT	CASSASLAEATDTQYF
.	TRBV30	.	12	TRBJ1-3	TGTGCCTGGAGTGGGGGCTCGGACACCATATATTTT	CAWSGGSDTIYF
.	TRBV18	.	15	TRBJ2-1	TGTGCCAGCTCACCAAGGGGACTTGAAGGGGGTGAGCAGTTCTTC	CASSPRGLEGGEQFF
.	TRBV7-6	TRBD2	15	TRBJ2-1	TGTGCCAGCAGCTCGGGGACTAGCGGGGGGGATGAGCAGTTCTTC	CASSSGTSGGDEQFF
.	TRBV28	.	17	TRBJ2-7	TGTGCCAGCAGTTTTACTCCTTCGGGACCGCATACCTACGAGCAGTACTTC	CASSFTPSGPHTYEQYF
.	TRBV6-5	.	11	TRBJ1-1	TGTGCCAGCTCCTCACAGGGTGAAGCTTTCTTT	CASSSQGEAFF
once	TRBV14	TRBD1	17	TRBJ1-1	TGTGCCAGCAGCCCCGGACAGGGGCGACCCCGCGGCGCTGAAGCTTTCTTT	CASSPGQGRPRGAEAFF